Listed below are T cell receptor beta chains from one sample, sequenced in a study of control samples from healthy donors and cancer patients. Method: immunoSEQ multiplex PCR; TCRdb's copy keeps in-frame clones and lacks some. The sample holds roughly 48,000 clones, about 91% seen once. The sample comprised PBMCs. Receptor source: a woman in her thirties or forties with head and neck cancer. The CDR3 runs from the conserved cysteine through the conserved F or W. Only part of the rows carry a size: once, few, many, or a class if the clone is expanded.

size	V	J	CDR3
.	TRBV24-1	TRBJ1-5	CATSENNEPQHF
.	TRBV5-1	TRBJ1-5	CASSGEGGQPQHF
.	TRBV5-1	TRBJ2-4	CASSPASNIQYF
once	TRBV20-1	TRBJ1-4	CSASRTGDEKLFF
.	TRBV4-1	TRBJ2-3	CASSHSLAGSTDTQYF
.	TRBV7-9	TRBJ1-1	CASSLGDDYTEAFF
.	TRBV6-4	TRBJ2-3	CASSVERDGTDTQYF
once	TRBV7-2	TRBJ2-1	CASSPFASGRGNEQFF
.	TRBV6-6	TRBJ1-5	CASSYPGEGHQPQHF
.	TRBV19	TRBJ1-2	CASSTLLGTLNGYTF
.	TRBV7-6	TRBJ1-4	CASSFIEGDEKLFF
.	TRBV30	TRBJ1-1	CAWSVALNTEAFF
.	TRBV5-1	TRBJ2-1	CASSLTVMDEQFF
.	TRBV7-2	TRBJ1-2	CASSFDRGFGYTF
.	TRBV24-1	TRBJ1-3	CATSGQFSGNTIYF
.	TRBV11-2	TRBJ1-3	CASSLALGDTIYF
.	TRBV27	TRBJ2-1	CTTGTSPSSYNEQFF
.	TRBV3-1/TRBV3-2	TRBJ2-4	CASSKRDPICKKNIQYF
.	TRBV5-1	TRBJ2-3	CASFSAGVTDTQYF
.	TRBV27	TRBJ2-3	CASSEESTDTQYF
.	TRBV3-1/TRBV3-2	TRBJ2-1	CASSRRREAYNEQFF
.	TRBV28	TRBJ2-7	CASSPLNGAGEREQYF
.	TRBV3-1/TRBV3-2	TRBJ1-1	CASTLQGAEAFF